This T cell receptor (beta chain) derives from a study of regulatory T cells in long-lasting Graves disease. This CDR3 spans 18 amino acids. The germline gives CDR1 SGHDT, CDR2 YYEEEE. The V and J ends lost 4 bases and 4 bases respectively, with 26 bases between them. Arm-PCR of CDR3 regions and iRepertoire HTBI primers were the basis on which TCR beta libraries were built. TCRdb reprocessed the multiplex PCR reads via MiXCR and lists one record per CDR3 protein. The table includes approximately 480,000 distinct CDR3 sequences, roughly 17% detected once. Sample time point: newly diagnosed GD, antithyroid drugs for less than 3 months. Scientists built the TCR library using RNA that was extracted from PBMCs. The same data also went into a second study, on T cells in Graves' hyperthyroidism and ophthalmopathy.

This receptor was identified in a man aged 40-55 years with Graves disease. V and J are TRBV5-6 and TRBJ1-2; D is perhaps TRBD1 (6 bases). The sample in question was peripheral blood mononuclear cells (PBMCs), obtained at new diagnosis, from a patient treated with antithyroid drugs. The CDR3 nucleotides read TGTGCCAGCAGCCTCGACAGGAGACAGCTCCTGGGTCTCTATGGCTACACCTTC. It codes for CASSLDRRQLLGLYGYTF.